A selection of T cell receptor beta chains follows, all from one sample in a study of T cell repertoires in cytomegalovirus infection. TCRdb re-called the reads with MiXCR, one entry per CDR3 protein. This table has about 180,000 distinct CDR3 sequences, roughly 14% appearing once. The sequenced material came from PBMCs. The receptors derive from a human donor in good health (CMV status not recorded). Some clones in this sample may be carry-over from other donors' samples. Each CDR3 is given with its conserved first and last residue. Fields, in order: J gene, D gene, V gene, CDR3 protein. A D gene is named only where the DNA matches it firmly.

j_gene: TRBJ2-1; d_gene: TRBD2; v_gene: TRBV4-1; CDR3aa: CASSRELAGGLDEQFF
j_gene: TRBJ2-1; d_gene: NA; v_gene: TRBV7-6; CDR3aa: CASSLVRLKSSYNEQFF
j_gene: TRBJ2-6; d_gene: TRBD1; v_gene: TRBV6-8; CDR3aa: CASSYTGQLETNVLTF
j_gene: TRBJ2-7; d_gene: NA; v_gene: TRBV7-9; CDR3aa: CASSLFQRRHYEQYF
j_gene: TRBJ1-2; d_gene: NA; v_gene: TRBV15; CDR3aa: CATSGSNYGYTF
j_gene: TRBJ2-5; d_gene: TRBD1; v_gene: TRBV11-3; CDR3aa: CASSHTGTEETQYF
j_gene: TRBJ2-3; d_gene: NA; v_gene: TRBV5-1; CDR3aa: CASSSWFGTDTQYF
j_gene: TRBJ2-2; d_gene: NA; v_gene: TRBV7-2; CDR3aa: CASSLRENTGELFF
j_gene: TRBJ1-1; d_gene: NA; v_gene: TRBV5-6; CDR3aa: CASSLVIGDTEAFF
j_gene: TRBJ1-1; d_gene: TRBD1; v_gene: TRBV29-1; CDR3aa: CSVESWAPRTGGDGTEAFF
j_gene: TRBJ2-7; d_gene: NA; v_gene: TRBV19; CDR3aa: CASSMGSYEQYF
j_gene: TRBJ1-1; d_gene: TRBD1; v_gene: TRBV7-2; CDR3aa: CASSRGQLNTEAFF
j_gene: TRBJ2-1; d_gene: NA; v_gene: TRBV12-3/TRBV12-4; CDR3aa: CASSLVGGNNEQFF
j_gene: TRBJ2-1; d_gene: TRBD2; v_gene: TRBV28; CDR3aa: CASSLPSRSSGSSYNEQFF
j_gene: TRBJ2-7; d_gene: NA; v_gene: TRBV7-6; CDR3aa: CASSPRTAGTEQYF
j_gene: TRBJ2-5; d_gene: NA; v_gene: TRBV7-2; CDR3aa: CASSSLMTQYF
j_gene: TRBJ1-3; d_gene: NA; v_gene: TRBV7-2; CDR3aa: CASSSGIRGPALRNTIYF
j_gene: TRBJ2-7; d_gene: TRBD2; v_gene: TRBV2; CDR3aa: CASTIGTISYEQYF
j_gene: TRBJ2-1; d_gene: NA; v_gene: TRBV28; CDR3aa: CASSLDKGDHNEQFF
j_gene: TRBJ2-3; d_gene: TRBD1; v_gene: TRBV12-3/TRBV12-4; CDR3aa: CASSFGTGVGGGKSTDTQYF
j_gene: TRBJ1-2; d_gene: NA; v_gene: TRBV3-1; CDR3aa: CASSQGRGDYGYTF
j_gene: TRBJ1-1; d_gene: NA; v_gene: TRBV7-9; CDR3aa: CASSLAGRKNTEAFF
j_gene: TRBJ1-2; d_gene: TRBD1; v_gene: TRBV5-1; CDR3aa: CASSLDRGPPEDGYTF
j_gene: TRBJ1-1; d_gene: NA; v_gene: TRBV5-6; CDR3aa: CASSWSGTNTEAFF
j_gene: TRBJ1-5; d_gene: NA; v_gene: TRBV14; CDR3aa: CASSQGSTDNQPQHF
j_gene: TRBJ2-1; d_gene: NA; v_gene: TRBV20-1; CDR3aa: CSVLQRAAFNEQFF
j_gene: TRBJ1-1; d_gene: NA; v_gene: TRBV6-4; CDR3aa: CASSQQLTTEAFF
j_gene: TRBJ2-5; d_gene: NA; v_gene: TRBV6-6; CDR3aa: CASRDYQETQYF
j_gene: TRBJ2-5; d_gene: TRBD1; v_gene: TRBV10-3; CDR3aa: CAIRGTGPSETQYF
j_gene: TRBJ1-1; d_gene: TRBD1; v_gene: TRBV20-1; CDR3aa: CSAGTGTTEAFF
j_gene: TRBJ2-3; d_gene: NA; v_gene: TRBV6-6; CDR3aa: CASSYKDTQYF
j_gene: TRBJ2-7; d_gene: NA; v_gene: TRBV2; CDR3aa: CASSEILAGYEQYF
j_gene: TRBJ2-4; d_gene: TRBD1; v_gene: TRBV20-1; CDR3aa: CSARGTLDRGKNIQYF
j_gene: TRBJ2-2; d_gene: NA; v_gene: TRBV5-1; CDR3aa: CASSLMRASGTGELFF
j_gene: TRBJ1-2; d_gene: NA; v_gene: TRBV7-2; CDR3aa: CASSSPSGTRGANYGYTF
j_gene: TRBJ2-7; d_gene: TRBD2; v_gene: TRBV4-2; CDR3aa: CASSPPGTSGRAHEQYF
j_gene: TRBJ2-5; d_gene: TRBD2; v_gene: TRBV28; CDR3aa: CASSFSGGRQTQYF
j_gene: TRBJ2-1; d_gene: NA; v_gene: TRBV12-5; CDR3aa: CASGAGASSYNEQFF
j_gene: TRBJ2-7; d_gene: NA; v_gene: TRBV5-6; CDR3aa: CASSLLEGRGEQYF
j_gene: TRBJ2-5; d_gene: NA; v_gene: TRBV7-6; CDR3aa: CASSSTGYQETQYF
j_gene: TRBJ2-3; d_gene: NA; v_gene: TRBV6-1; CDR3aa: CASSETGRRTDTQYF
j_gene: TRBJ1-1; d_gene: TRBD1; v_gene: TRBV7-2; CDR3aa: CASSARQGDTEAFF
j_gene: TRBJ1-1; d_gene: NA; v_gene: TRBV6-5; CDR3aa: CASSFLFGRMNTEAFF
j_gene: TRBJ2-5; d_gene: NA; v_gene: TRBV3-1; CDR3aa: CASSQDERNQETQYF
j_gene: TRBJ1-5; d_gene: NA; v_gene: TRBV12-5; CDR3aa: CASGFGGASNQPQHF
j_gene: TRBJ2-1; d_gene: NA; v_gene: TRBV20-1; CDR3aa: CSARDLRKRSGYNEQFF
j_gene: TRBJ1-2; d_gene: NA; v_gene: TRBV6-8; CDR3aa: CASSYEGVWGYTF
j_gene: TRBJ1-2; d_gene: NA; v_gene: TRBV7-2; CDR3aa: CASSSTVTFNYGYTF
j_gene: TRBJ2-7; d_gene: NA; v_gene: TRBV7-2; CDR3aa: CASSPRGLTYEQYF
j_gene: TRBJ2-2; d_gene: TRBD2; v_gene: TRBV5-1; CDR3aa: CASSAGTELASGELFF
j_gene: TRBJ2-1; d_gene: TRBD2; v_gene: TRBV19; CDR3aa: CASSIGRESYNEQFF
j_gene: TRBJ1-4; d_gene: NA; v_gene: TRBV28; CDR3aa: CASSLVGLADEKLFF
j_gene: TRBJ1-1; d_gene: NA; v_gene: TRBV19; CDR3aa: CASSRATVLTEAFF
j_gene: TRBJ1-4; d_gene: NA; v_gene: TRBV12-3/TRBV12-4; CDR3aa: CASSLGGPNEKLFF
j_gene: TRBJ1-1; d_gene: NA; v_gene: TRBV29-1; CDR3aa: CSVGPGSTEAFF
j_gene: TRBJ1-1; d_gene: NA; v_gene: TRBV14; CDR3aa: CASRYRLNTEAFF
j_gene: TRBJ1-5; d_gene: NA; v_gene: TRBV28; CDR3aa: CASTAGMLGNQPQHF
j_gene: TRBJ1-1; d_gene: TRBD1; v_gene: TRBV4-2; CDR3aa: CASSHSGTGSTEAFF
j_gene: TRBJ1-1; d_gene: TRBD1; v_gene: TRBV7-3; CDR3aa: CASSSGGTGGIFF